Listed below are T cell receptor beta chains from one sample, sequenced in a study of post-analysis software for immune sequencing data. TCRdb re-analysed the PCR reads in MiXCR, keeping a single row per CDR3 protein. Among some 890,000 distinct CDR3 sequences, approximately 53% were seen once, and the ten largest hold approximately 4.4%. Source material: blood. The receptors shown here come from a girl aged 5 to 17 with multiple sclerosis. The CDR3 runs from the conserved cysteine through the conserved F or W. The D gene is left open where the match is weak. Expanded clones get a size class; other rows say once, few or many, or leave the size out.

CDR3aa: CASSARGFGGLSSYNEQFF; CDR3nt: TGTGCCAGCAGCGCGAGGGGTTTTGGCGGGCTCAGCTCCTACAATGAGCAGTTCTTC; v_gene: TRBV9; d_gene: NA; j_gene: TRBJ2-1; abundance: NA
CDR3aa: CSPGSGETQYF; CDR3nt: TGCAGTCCTGGTAGTGGCGAGACCCAGTACTTC; v_gene: TRBV20-1; d_gene: NA; j_gene: TRBJ2-5; abundance: few
CDR3aa: CASSLLPGTNTGERFF; CDR3nt: TGTGCCAGCAGTTTATTACCGGGAACGAACACCGGGGAGCGGTTTTTT; v_gene: TRBV12-3/TRBV12-4; d_gene: NA; j_gene: TRBJ2-2; abundance: NA
CDR3aa: CASSPGLAYNEQFF; CDR3nt: TGTGCCAGCAGCCCGGGACTAGCTTACAATGAGCAGTTCTTC; v_gene: TRBV7-2; d_gene: TRBD2; j_gene: TRBJ2-1; abundance: once
CDR3aa: CSVTQLSPTTRYQETQYF; CDR3nt: TGCAGTGTAACCCAGCTTTCTCCTACCACTCGGTACCAAGAGACCCAGTACTTC; v_gene: TRBV20-1; d_gene: NA; j_gene: TRBJ2-5; abundance: few
CDR3aa: CASSKAEGYTF; CDR3nt: TGTGCCAGCAGTAAGGCCGAGGGCTACACCTTC; v_gene: TRBV2; d_gene: NA; j_gene: TRBJ1-2; abundance: NA
CDR3aa: CASSTTSTGLRYEQYF; CDR3nt: TGTGCCAGCAGCACTACTTCGACAGGGCTTCGGTACGAGCAGTACTTC; v_gene: TRBV5-5; d_gene: TRBD1; j_gene: TRBJ2-7; abundance: NA
CDR3aa: CASSQDVEGRGKAFF; CDR3nt: TGCGCCAGCAGCCAAGATGTGGAGGGGCGGGGAAAAGCTTTCTTT; v_gene: TRBV4-1; d_gene: NA; j_gene: TRBJ1-1; abundance: NA
CDR3aa: CASSRGQAAYEQYF; CDR3nt: TGTGCCAGCAGCCGCGGACAGGCGGCCTACGAGCAGTACTTC; v_gene: TRBV13; d_gene: TRBD1; j_gene: TRBJ2-7; abundance: NA
CDR3aa: CASSNPVDSRNYGYTF; CDR3nt: TGTGCCAGCAGCAACCCCGTGGACAGCAGGAACTATGGCTACACCTTC; v_gene: TRBV21-1; d_gene: NA; j_gene: TRBJ1-2; abundance: NA
CDR3aa: CASSLSDSQQYF; CDR3nt: TGTGCCAGCAGCTTAAGTGACAGCCAGCAGTACTTC; v_gene: TRBV7-9; d_gene: NA; j_gene: TRBJ2-7; abundance: few
CDR3aa: CASSLNLAGKGDTQYF; CDR3nt: TGTGCCAGCAGCTTAAATCTAGCGGGTAAAGGAGATACGCAGTATTTT; v_gene: TRBV7-3; d_gene: TRBD2; j_gene: TRBJ2-3; abundance: once
CDR3aa: CASSQEYGGASDTQYF; CDR3nt: TGTGCCAGCAGCCAAGAGTACGGGGGGGCCTCAGATACGCAGTATTTT; v_gene: TRBV4-2; d_gene: TRBD2; j_gene: TRBJ2-3; abundance: NA
CDR3aa: CSVEDLLGSGANVLTF; CDR3nt: TGCAGCGTTGAAGATCTATTGGGCTCTGGGGCCAACGTCCTGACTTTC; v_gene: TRBV29-1; d_gene: NA; j_gene: TRBJ2-6; abundance: NA
CDR3aa: CASSWTGDLNNEQFF; CDR3nt: TGTGCCAGCAGCTGGACAGGGGACTTAAACAATGAGCAGTTCTTC; v_gene: TRBV7-3; d_gene: TRBD1; j_gene: TRBJ2-1; abundance: NA
CDR3aa: CASNLSPSSYNEQFF; CDR3nt: TGTGCCAGCAATTTATCCCCCAGCTCCTACAATGAGCAGTTCTTC; v_gene: TRBV27; d_gene: NA; j_gene: TRBJ2-1; abundance: NA
CDR3aa: CSLGDRDYNEQFF; CDR3nt: TGCAGCCTCGGGGACAGGGACTACAATGAGCAGTTCTTC; v_gene: TRBV20-1; d_gene: TRBD1; j_gene: TRBJ2-1; abundance: NA
CDR3aa: CASSLSRGVNVLTF; CDR3nt: TGTGCCAGCAGTTTATCGAGGGGGGTCAACGTCCTGACTTTC; v_gene: TRBV27; d_gene: NA; j_gene: TRBJ2-6; abundance: NA
CDR3aa: CASSKVWTGSTIAAKNIQYF; CDR3nt: TGTGCCAGCAGCAAAGTTTGGACAGGGAGTACGATAGCAGCCAAAAACATTCAGTACTTC; v_gene: TRBV21-1; d_gene: NA; j_gene: TRBJ2-4; abundance: NA
CDR3aa: CASSYIAIWGYSNQPQHF; CDR3nt: TGTGCCAGCAGTTACATCGCTATCTGGGGCTATAGCAATCAGCCCCAGCATTTT; v_gene: TRBV6-2/TRBV6-3; d_gene: NA; j_gene: TRBJ1-5; abundance: NA
CDR3aa: CASSVRLTGGGYTF; CDR3nt: TGTGCCAGCAGTGTAAGGTTGACAGGGGGTGGCTACACCTTC; v_gene: TRBV12-3/TRBV12-4; d_gene: TRBD1; j_gene: TRBJ1-2; abundance: NA
CDR3aa: CASWGGNQPQHF; CDR3nt: TGCGCCAGCTGGGGAGGCAATCAGCCCCAGCATTTT; v_gene: TRBV10-2; d_gene: NA; j_gene: TRBJ1-5; abundance: NA
CDR3aa: CSVEGGPGLAGGGEQFF; CDR3nt: TGCAGCGTTGAAGGTGGGCCGGGACTAGCGGGAGGTGGTGAGCAGTTCTTC; v_gene: TRBV29-1; d_gene: TRBD2; j_gene: TRBJ2-1; abundance: few
CDR3aa: CASSAASRGEQYF; CDR3nt: TGTGCCAGCAGTGCCGCATCGAGGGGCGAGCAGTACTTC; v_gene: TRBV12-3/TRBV12-4; d_gene: NA; j_gene: TRBJ2-7; abundance: NA
CDR3aa: CASSTWDYQETQYF; CDR3nt: TGCGCCAGCAGCACCTGGGACTACCAAGAGACCCAGTACTTC; v_gene: TRBV4-1; d_gene: NA; j_gene: TRBJ2-5; abundance: few
CDR3aa: CASSAGAGSSYNEQFF; CDR3nt: TGTGCCAGCAGCGCAGGAGCGGGAAGCTCCTACAATGAGCAGTTCTTC; v_gene: TRBV7-3; d_gene: TRBD2; j_gene: TRBJ2-1; abundance: few
CDR3aa: CASSQERGTGSLETQYF; CDR3nt: TGTGCCAGCAGCCAAGAACGTGGGACAGGGTCGTTAGAGACCCAGTACTTC; v_gene: TRBV4-2; d_gene: TRBD1; j_gene: TRBJ2-5; abundance: NA